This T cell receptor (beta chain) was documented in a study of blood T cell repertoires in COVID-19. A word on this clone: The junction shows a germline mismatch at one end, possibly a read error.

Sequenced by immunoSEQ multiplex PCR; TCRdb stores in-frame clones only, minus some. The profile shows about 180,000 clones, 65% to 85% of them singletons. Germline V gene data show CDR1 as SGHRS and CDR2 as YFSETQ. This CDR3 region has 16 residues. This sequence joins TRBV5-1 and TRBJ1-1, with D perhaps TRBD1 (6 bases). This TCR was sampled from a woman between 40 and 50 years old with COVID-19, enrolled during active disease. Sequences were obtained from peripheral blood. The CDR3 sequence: CASNLLVGTLNTEAFF. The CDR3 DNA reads TGCGCCAGCAACTTGCTCGTCGGGACACTGAACACTGAAGCTTTCTTT.